Sequencing of this TCR beta chain was carried out in a study of CD8 T cells in ankylosing spondylitis. Study results and limitations: A motif of 7 to 9 highly homologous TCR beta variants was seen as apparently characteristic of ankylosing spondylitis blood.

TCRdb reprocessed the 5' RACE reads via MiXCR and lists one record per CDR3 protein. The profile shows fewer than 450,000 distinct CDR3 sequences, 17% of them singletons. This CDR3 has 14 amino acids. Trimming cost V 6 bases and J 4 bases; bases outside gene matches: 6. From germline, CDR1 is ENHRY and CDR2 SYGVKD. This clonotype was seen ten or more times. Antigen specificity is unknown. The sequence came from a male donor with ankylosing spondylitis. This rearrangement joins TRBV10-3 to TRBJ2-3, with TRBD1 matching 8 bases. Sequences were obtained from blood, either unsorted or a sorted T cell fraction (not recorded which). This chain's CDR3 is CAIRTTGQADTQYF. In DNA form, the CDR3 reads TGTGCCATCAGGACGACGGGACAGGCAGATACGCAGTATTTT.